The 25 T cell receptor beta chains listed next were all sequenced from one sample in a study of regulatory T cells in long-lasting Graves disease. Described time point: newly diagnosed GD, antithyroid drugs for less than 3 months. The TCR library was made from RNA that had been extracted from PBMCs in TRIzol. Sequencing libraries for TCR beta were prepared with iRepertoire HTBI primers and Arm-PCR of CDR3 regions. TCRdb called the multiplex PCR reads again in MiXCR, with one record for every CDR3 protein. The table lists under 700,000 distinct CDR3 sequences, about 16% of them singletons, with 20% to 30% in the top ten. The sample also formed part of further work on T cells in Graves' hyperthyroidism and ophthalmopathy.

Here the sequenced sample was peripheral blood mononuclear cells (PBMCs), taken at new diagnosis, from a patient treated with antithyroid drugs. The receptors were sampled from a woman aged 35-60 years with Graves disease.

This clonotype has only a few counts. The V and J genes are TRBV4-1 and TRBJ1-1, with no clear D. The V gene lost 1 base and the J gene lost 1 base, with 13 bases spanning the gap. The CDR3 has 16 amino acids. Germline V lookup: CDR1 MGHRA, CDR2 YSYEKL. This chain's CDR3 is CASSQVTRTANTEAFF. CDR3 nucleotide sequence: TGCGCCAGCAGCCAAGTTACTCGGACGGCGAACACTGAAGCTTTCTTT.

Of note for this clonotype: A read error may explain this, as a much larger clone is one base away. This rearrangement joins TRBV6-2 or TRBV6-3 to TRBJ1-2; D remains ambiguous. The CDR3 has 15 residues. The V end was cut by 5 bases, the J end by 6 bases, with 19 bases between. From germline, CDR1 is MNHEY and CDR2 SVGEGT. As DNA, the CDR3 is TGTGCCAGCAGTGAGTTGGCTGACGGAGCCCATGGCTACACCTTC. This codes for CASSELADGAHGYTF.

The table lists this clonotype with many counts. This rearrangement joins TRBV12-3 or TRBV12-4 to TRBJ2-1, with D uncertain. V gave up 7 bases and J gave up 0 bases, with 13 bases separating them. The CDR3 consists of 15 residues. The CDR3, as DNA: TGTGCCAGCACCGATCACCTGAGCTCCTACAATGAGCAGTTCTTC. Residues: CASTDHLSSYNEQFF.

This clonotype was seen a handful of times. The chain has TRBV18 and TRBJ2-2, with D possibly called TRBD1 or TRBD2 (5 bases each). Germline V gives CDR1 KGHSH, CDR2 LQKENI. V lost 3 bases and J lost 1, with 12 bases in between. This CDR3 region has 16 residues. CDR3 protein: CASSPDEGWNTGELFF. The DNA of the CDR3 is TGTGCCAGCTCACCGGATGAGGGGTGGAACACCGGGGAGCTGTTTTTT.

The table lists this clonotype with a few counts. The CDR3 DNA reads TGTGCCAGCAGAAACAGGGACCCGAACTATGGCTACACCTTC. Amino acids: CASRNRDPNYGYTF. The chain links TRBV5-4 to TRBJ1-2; D perhaps matches TRBD1 (6 bases). With 5 bases removed from V and 2 bases from J, the gap between germline ends came to 13 bases. CDR1 is SGHNT and CDR2 is YYREEE in the germline V gene (reference sequence). The CDR3 runs 14 residues.

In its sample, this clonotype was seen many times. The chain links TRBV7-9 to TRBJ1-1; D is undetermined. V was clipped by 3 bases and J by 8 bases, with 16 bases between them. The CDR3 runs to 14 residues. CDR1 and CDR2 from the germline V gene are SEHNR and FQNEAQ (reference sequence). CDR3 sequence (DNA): TGTGCCAGCAGCTTTTACGCCGACCGGGCAGAAGCTTTCTTT. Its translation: CASSFYADRAEAFF.

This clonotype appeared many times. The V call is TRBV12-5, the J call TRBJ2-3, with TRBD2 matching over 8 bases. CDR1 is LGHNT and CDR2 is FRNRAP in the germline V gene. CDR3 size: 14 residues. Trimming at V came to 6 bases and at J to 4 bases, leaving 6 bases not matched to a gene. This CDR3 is CASGTGLVPDTQYF. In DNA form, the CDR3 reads TGTGCTAGTGGCACGGGACTAGTCCCAGATACGCAGTATTTT.

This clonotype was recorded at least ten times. The CDR3 nucleotides are TGTGCCAGCAGTCGTTCAAACGAGCAGTACTTC. It encodes CASSRSNEQYF. This chain links TRBV28 with TRBJ2-7, with unresolved D. In germline, CDR1 is MDHEN, CDR2 SYDVKM. V was pared by 5 bases and J by 5 bases, with 7 bases between. The length of the CDR3 is 11 residues. Full variable domain (missing parts from reference TRBV28 and TRBJ2-7): DVKVTQSSRYLVKRTGEKVFLECVQDMDHENMFWYRQDPGLGLRLIYFSYDVKMKEKGDIPEGYSVSREKKERFSLILESASTNQTSMYLCASSRSNEQYFGPGTRLTVT.

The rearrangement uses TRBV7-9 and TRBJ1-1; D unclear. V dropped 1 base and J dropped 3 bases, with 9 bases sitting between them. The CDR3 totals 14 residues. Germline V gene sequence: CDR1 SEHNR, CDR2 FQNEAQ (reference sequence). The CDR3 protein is CASSLEDPDTEAFF. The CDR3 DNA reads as TGTGCCAGCAGCTTAGAAGACCCGGACACTGAAGCTTTCTTT.

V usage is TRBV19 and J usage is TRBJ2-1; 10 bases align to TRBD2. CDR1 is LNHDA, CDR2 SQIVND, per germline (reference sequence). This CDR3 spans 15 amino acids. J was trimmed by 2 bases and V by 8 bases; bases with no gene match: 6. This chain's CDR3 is CASGRSGGTYNEQFF. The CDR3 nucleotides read TGTGCCAGTGGTCGTAGCGGGGGGACCTACAATGAGCAGTTCTTC.

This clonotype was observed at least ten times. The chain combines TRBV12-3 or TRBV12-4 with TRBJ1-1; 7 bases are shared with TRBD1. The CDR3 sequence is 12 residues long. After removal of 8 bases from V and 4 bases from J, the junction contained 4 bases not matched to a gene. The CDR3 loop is CASRSGGTEAFF. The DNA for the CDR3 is TGTGCCAGCCGATCAGGGGGCACTGAAGCTTTCTTT.

CDR3 nucleotide sequence: TGTGCCAGCAGTTCGGGGGATGAGCAGTTCTTC. It specifies CASSSGDEQFF. V usage is TRBV12-3 or TRBV12-4 and J usage is TRBJ2-5, with a weak D call TRBD2 (6 bases). The J call may be mistaken, given a closer DNA end match to TRBJ2-1. CDR3 length: 11 residues.

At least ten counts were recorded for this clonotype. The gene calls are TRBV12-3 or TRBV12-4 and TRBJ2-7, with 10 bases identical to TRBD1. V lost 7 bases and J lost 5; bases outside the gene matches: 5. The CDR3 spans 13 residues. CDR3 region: CASTLTGGHEQYF. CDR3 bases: TGTGCCAGCACCCTGACAGGGGGCCACGAGCAGTACTTC.

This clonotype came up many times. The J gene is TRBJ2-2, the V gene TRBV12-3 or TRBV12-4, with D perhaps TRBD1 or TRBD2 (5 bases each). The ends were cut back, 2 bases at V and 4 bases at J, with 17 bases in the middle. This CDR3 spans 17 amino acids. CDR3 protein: CASSLSSRGRRTGELFF. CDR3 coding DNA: TGTGCCAGCAGTTTAAGCAGCCGGGGCAGACGCACCGGGGAGCTGTTTTTT.

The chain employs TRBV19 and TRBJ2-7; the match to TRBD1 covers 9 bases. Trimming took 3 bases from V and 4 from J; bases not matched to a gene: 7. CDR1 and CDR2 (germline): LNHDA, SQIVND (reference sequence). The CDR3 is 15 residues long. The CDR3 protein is CASSITGGAGYEQYF. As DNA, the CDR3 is TGTGCCAGTAGTATCACAGGGGGCGCGGGTTACGAGCAGTACTTC.

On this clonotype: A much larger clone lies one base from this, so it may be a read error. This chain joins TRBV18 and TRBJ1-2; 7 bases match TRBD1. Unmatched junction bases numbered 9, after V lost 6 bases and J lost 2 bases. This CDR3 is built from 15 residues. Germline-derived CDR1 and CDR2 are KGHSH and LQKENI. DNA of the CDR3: TGTGCCAGCTCCCCCAGCAGGGGGTCGAACTATGGCTACACCTTC. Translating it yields CASSPSRGSNYGYTF.

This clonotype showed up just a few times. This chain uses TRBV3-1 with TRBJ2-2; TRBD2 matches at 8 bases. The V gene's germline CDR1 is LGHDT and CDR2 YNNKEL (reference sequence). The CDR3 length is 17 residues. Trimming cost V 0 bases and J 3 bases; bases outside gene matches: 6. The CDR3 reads CASSQERIAGYTGELFF. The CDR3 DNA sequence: TGTGCCAGCAGCCAAGAGCGAATAGCGGGGTACACCGGGGAGCTGTTTTTT.

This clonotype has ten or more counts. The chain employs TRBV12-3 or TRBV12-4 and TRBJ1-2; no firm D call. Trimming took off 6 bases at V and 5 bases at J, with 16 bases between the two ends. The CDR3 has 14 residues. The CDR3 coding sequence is TGTGCCAGCAGCCGCGACGGACCACATTATGGCTACACCTTC. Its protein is CASSRDGPHYGYTF.

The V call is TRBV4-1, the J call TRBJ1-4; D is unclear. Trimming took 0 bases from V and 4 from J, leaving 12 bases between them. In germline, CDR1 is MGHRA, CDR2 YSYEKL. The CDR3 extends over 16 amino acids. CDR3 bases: TGCGCCAGCAGCCAAGAGGGCGGTGATTTTAATGAAAAACTGTTTTTT. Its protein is CASSQEGGDFNEKLFF.

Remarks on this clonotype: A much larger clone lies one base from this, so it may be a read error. The CDR3 DNA sequence: TGTGCCAGCGGCTTCTCCAGGGAGCGTGGCTACACCTTC. This gives the protein CASGFSRERGYTF. The V and J genes are TRBV11-2 and TRBJ1-2; D may be TRBD1 (5 bases). This CDR3 comprises 13 residues. The germline V gene encodes CDR1 SGHAT and CDR2 FQNNGV.

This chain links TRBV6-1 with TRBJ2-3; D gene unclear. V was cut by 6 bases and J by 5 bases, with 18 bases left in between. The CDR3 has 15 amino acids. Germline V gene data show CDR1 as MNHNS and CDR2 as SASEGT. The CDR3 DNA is TGTGCCAGCAGCGACCCCCCATCGGGTAAAGATACGCAGTATTTT. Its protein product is CASSDPPSGKDTQYF.

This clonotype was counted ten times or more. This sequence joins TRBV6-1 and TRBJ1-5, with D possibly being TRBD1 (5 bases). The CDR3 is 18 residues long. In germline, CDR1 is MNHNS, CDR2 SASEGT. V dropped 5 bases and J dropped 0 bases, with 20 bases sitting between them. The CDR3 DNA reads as TGTGCCAGCAGTACCGAGGGGACCCTTGCTTATAGCAATCAGCCCCAGCATTTT. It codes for CASSTEGTLAYSNQPQHF.

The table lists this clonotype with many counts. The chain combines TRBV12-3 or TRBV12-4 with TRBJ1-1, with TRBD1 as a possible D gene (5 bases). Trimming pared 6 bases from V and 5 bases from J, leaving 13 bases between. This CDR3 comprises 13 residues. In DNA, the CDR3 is TGTGCCAGCAGAAATTGGGGGGAAACTGAAGCTTTCTTT. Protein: CASRNWGETEAFF.

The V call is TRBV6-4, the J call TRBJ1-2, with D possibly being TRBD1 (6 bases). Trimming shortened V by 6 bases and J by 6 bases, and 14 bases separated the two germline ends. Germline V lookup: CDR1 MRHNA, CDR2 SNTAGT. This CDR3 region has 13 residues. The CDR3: CASRNRVEDGYTF. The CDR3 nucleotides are TGTGCCAGCAGAAACAGGGTCGAGGATGGCTACACCTTC.

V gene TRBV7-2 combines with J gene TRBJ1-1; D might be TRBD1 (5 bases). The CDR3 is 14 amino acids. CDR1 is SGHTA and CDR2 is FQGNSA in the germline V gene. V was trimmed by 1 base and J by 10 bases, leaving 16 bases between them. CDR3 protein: CASSLVVGGVGAFF. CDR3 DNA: TGTGCCAGCAGCTTAGTAGTGGGGGGAGTAGGAGCTTTCTTT.